This T cell receptor beta chain was documented in a study of shared T cell receptors in the human thymus. Clones were read by immunoSEQ multiplex PCR, and TCRdb kept only the in-frame ones, dropping some. This table has roughly 550,000 clones, 78% appearing once. The CDR3 contains 17 residues. V shed 3 bases and J 4 bases; nucleotides not matched to a gene: 10. CDR1 MGHRA and CDR2 YSYEKL come from the germline V gene. This sample was shared with a second study, whose subject was human thymus T cells. That report adds: Thymic and blood repertoires appeared to show biased V and J gene usage. Related work showed strongly overlapping thymic repertoires across unrelated individuals.

The chain couples TRBV4-1 to TRBJ1-4, with 8 bases lining up with TRBD1. The sequenced sample was thymocytes. This clonotype was obtained from a boy under two years old with a congenital heart defect. CDR3: CASSQTIRGLCNEKLFF. For the CDR3, the DNA is TGCGCCAGCAGCCAGACGATCAGGGGGCTCTGTAATGAAAAACTGTTTTTT.